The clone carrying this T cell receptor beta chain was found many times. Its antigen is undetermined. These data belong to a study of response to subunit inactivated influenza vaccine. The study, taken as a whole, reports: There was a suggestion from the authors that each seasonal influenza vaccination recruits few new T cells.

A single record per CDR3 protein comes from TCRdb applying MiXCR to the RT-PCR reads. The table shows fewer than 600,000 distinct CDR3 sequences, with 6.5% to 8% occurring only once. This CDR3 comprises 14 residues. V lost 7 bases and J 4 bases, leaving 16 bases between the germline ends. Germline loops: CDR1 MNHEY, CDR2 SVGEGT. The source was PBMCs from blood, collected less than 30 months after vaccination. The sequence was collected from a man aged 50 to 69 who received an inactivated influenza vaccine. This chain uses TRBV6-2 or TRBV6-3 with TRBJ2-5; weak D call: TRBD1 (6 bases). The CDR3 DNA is TGTGCCAGCACAAAGAGGGGGTTGGCAGAGACCCAGTACTTC. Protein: CASTKRGLAETQYF.